The sequence of this T cell receptor beta chain was determined in a study of T cell repertoires in cytomegalovirus infection. MiXCR, applied by TCRdb to the reads, yields one record per CDR3 protein. The sample consists of more than 150,000 distinct CDR3 sequences, about 20% of them appearing once. This clonotype has more than one count but fewer than ten. The CDR3 length is 13 residues. The ends were cut back, 0 bases at V and 7 bases at J, with 6 bases in the middle. The V gene's germline CDR1 is MNHEY and CDR2 SVGEGT. The sequence came from a human donor in good health (CMV status not recorded). Some clones in this sample may be carry-over from other donors' samples. V gene TRBV6-2 or TRBV6-3 combines with J gene TRBJ2-2; no firm D call. Sequencing was done on a sample of PBMCs. CDR3 protein: CASSYSKGGELFF. DNA for the CDR3: TGTGCCAGCAGTTACTCGAAGGGCGGGGAGCTGTTTTTT.